One T cell receptor beta chain is described in this entry. This clonotype appeared many times. There is no known antigen for this receptor. Qualities for individual bases were not recorded, and no much larger clone is one base off. This entry is derived from a study of T cells after yellow fever vaccination (dated by TCRdb to the late 2010s). In the study overall: Libraries from fractions with low cell numbers were prepared with the SMART-Seq v4 Ultra Low Input RNA kit. To follow T-cell clones before and after both primary and booster YFV17D yellow fever vaccination, bulk TCR alpha and beta repertoires underwent longitudinal sequencing. Two healthy male donors, one aged 18 to 30 and one aged 30 to 39 years, were included in the cohort. Blood was collected at multiple timepoints before and after primary and secondary immunization, and bulk PBMC replicates and cell subsets were isolated. On the study overall, not on this receptor specifically: Computational filtering was needed because FACS-sorted repertoires could contain abundant contaminating clonotypes from the bulk population. Compared with the primary T-cell response, the secondary T-cell response was weaker but faster, peaking on day 5 rather than day 15. A small share of clonotypes was detected in both CD4 and CD8 compartments, with the overlap likely arising from convergent recombination. Because the study included only two donors, the extent to which the findings can be generalized is limited. After the booster, most clones that had expanded after primary vaccination were detected again (over 95% of CD4 and 88% of CD8), suggesting broad maintenance of memory.

Its CDR3 holds 13 amino acids, cysteine through phenylalanine. The read is trimmed to its CDR3 DNA, 39 bases read in frame from base 1. V sheds 3 bases and J sheds 2 bases, leaving 11 bases between their ends. Looking up the germline V gene (reference sequence) yields CDR1 DFQATT and CDR2 SNEGSKA. TCR cDNA was synthesized by 5'RACE template switching, which introduced a universal primer site and unique molecular identifiers. cDNA synthesis was primed from both the TCR alpha and TCR beta constant segments. Library amplification used two PCR steps, and the second PCR step added sample barcodes and sequencing adapters. Sequencing of libraries was performed on Illumina HiSeq 2500 (2x100 bp) or NovaSeq (2x150 bp). The original pipeline was this. MIGEC was used to demultiplex reads and collapse the reads into UMI consensus sequences, and MiXCR was used for V(D)J alignment. Vaccine-responding clonotypes were identified with edgeR using replicate PBMC samples, with FDR below 0.01 and a log2 fold change above 5 up to day 15 being required. CD4 or CD8 identity was assigned to each bulk clonotype according to whether the clonotype was present at higher abundance in the sequenced CD4 repertoire or the sequenced CD8 repertoire. TCRdb cleaned the public reads at Q25 with fastp, built clones with MiXCR and kept in-frame beta chains. A single entry per CDR3 protein holds the most common genes and DNA from its merged rows. For this entry, the V and J calls and clone size follow TCRdb and not the study's own pipeline. Recorded for this sample are some 110,000 distinct CDR3 sequences; under 9% of them occurred a single time. Approximately 24% of the sample is held by the ten biggest clonotypes.

The treatment or condition label here, explained by the study, means: live attenuated yellow fever vaccine strain. PBMCs were isolated from peripheral blood using a standard Ficoll-Paque protocol. CD4 and CD8 T-cell fractions were isolated with Dynabeads CD4 and CD8 positive selection kits. TriZol was used to extract RNA from bulk PBMCs, CD4 and CD8 fractions, and dextramer-positive and dextramer-negative fractions. The TCR comes from a man aged 25-45 years who received the YFV17D yellow fever vaccine. The sample consisted of CD8+ T cells sorted from PBMCs, taken 45 days after the yellow fever booster vaccination. The chain is made from TRBV20-1 and TRBJ2-7; no D gene call is confident. The CDR3 corresponds to CSARGYATYEQYF. The DNA reads as follows: TGCAGTGCTAGGGGGTACGCCACCTACGAGCAGTACTTC.